The rows below give T cell receptor beta chains drawn from one sample of a study of shared clonotypes between healthy human individuals. The protocol was immunoSEQ multiplex PCR, while the TCRdb copy is restricted to in-frame clones and leaves out a portion. There are 450,000 to 650,000 clones in the sample; roughly four fifths occur only once, and 9.5% to 15% lies in the top ten. Sequenced sample: PBMCs. These receptors originate from a middle-aged woman in good health. Some clones in this sample may be carry-over from other donors' samples. CDR3s include the opening cysteine and the closing phenylalanine or tryptophan. A D gene is named only where the DNA matches it firmly. Only part of the rows carry a size: once, few, many, or a class if the clone is expanded.

NA,TRBV7-2,TRBD1,14,TRBJ1-3,CASSRRTGGNTIYF,TGTGCCAGCAGTCGCCGGACAGGGGGAAACACCATATATTTT
NA,TRBV5-1,NA,15,TRBJ1-1,CASSLESTRGAEAFF,TGCGCCAGCAGCTTGGAGTCCACAAGGGGCGCTGAAGCTTTCTTT
NA,TRBV7-9,NA,13,TRBJ1-2,CASSEGPSYGYTF,TGTGCCAGCAGCGAAGGGCCGAGCTATGGCTACACCTTC
NA,TRBV7-2,TRBD2,15,TRBJ2-2,CASSFTSEYTGELFF,TGTGCCAGCAGCTTTACTAGCGAATACACCGGGGAGCTGTTTTTT
NA,TRBV14,NA,15,TRBJ1-4,CASSQGTAVNEKLFF,TGTGCCAGCAGCCAAGGGACAGCCGTTAATGAAAAACTGTTTTTT
NA,TRBV5-1,NA,13,TRBJ2-1,CASSLGLDNEQFF,TGCGCCAGCAGCTTGGGTCTAGACAATGAGCAGTTCTTC
NA,TRBV7-2,NA,14,TRBJ1-5,CASSYRVNNQPQHF,TGTGCCAGCAGTTACAGGGTAAACAATCAGCCCCAGCATTTT
few,TRBV4-2,TRBD2,17,TRBJ2-2,CASSQGVSGRAAGELFF,TGTGCCAGCAGCCAAGGGGTCTCCGGGAGGGCCGCCGGGGAGCTGTTTTTT
NA,TRBV30,NA,11,TRBJ2-7,CAWSRTYEQYF,TGTGCCTGGAGTAGAACTTACGAGCAGTACTTC
NA,TRBV4-2,TRBD1,14,TRBJ1-2,CASSQVQGAYGYTF,TGTGCCAGCAGCCAAGTACAGGGGGCGTATGGCTACACCTTC
NA,TRBV29-1,TRBD2,15,TRBJ2-3,CSVGLAGGPTDTQYF,TGCAGCGTCGGACTAGCGGGAGGACCCACAGATACGCAGTATTTT
NA,TRBV10-1,TRBD2,16,TRBJ2-1,CASSEHRSGSRHEQFF,TGCGCCAGCAGTGAGCACAGGAGCGGGAGTCGCCATGAGCAGTTCTTC
NA,TRBV7-2,TRBD2,14,TRBJ2-7,CASSAEREGYEQYF,TGTGCCAGCAGCGCGGAGCGGGAGGGCTACGAGCAGTACTTC
NA,TRBV7-9,NA,15,TRBJ1-5,CASSLPAPRRRPQHF,TGTGCCAGCAGCTTACCTGCCCCGCGAAGGAGGCCCCAGCATTTT
NA,TRBV9,TRBD2,14,TRBJ2-7,CASSTSGNSYEQYF,TGTGCCAGCAGCACAAGCGGGAACTCCTACGAGCAGTACTTC
NA,TRBV30,NA,12,TRBJ2-1,CAWDNSYNEQFF,TGTGCCTGGGACAACTCCTACAATGAGCAGTTCTTC